This T cell receptor (beta chain) was obtained from a study of blood T cell repertoires in COVID-19. V lost 4 bases and J lost 4; bases outside the gene matches: 11. Germline CDR1 is SGHDT and CDR2 is YYEEEE. This CDR3 is built from 16 residues. As processed by the authors: Reference gene primer amplification gave estimated nucleated cell counts. TCRdb's table, derived via immunoSEQ multiplex PCR, lists solely in-frame clones and lacks some. Clonal size and the V and J genes are those of that table, whereas D and trimming came from the DNA. This sample yields some 280,000 clones, of which around 89% are seen a single time; around 13% belongs to the top ten.

The chain carries TRBV5-6 and TRBJ1-1; TRBD1 matches 9 bases. The sequencing sample was made of peripheral blood. The sequence was collected from a woman aged 60 to 75 with acute or convalescent COVID-19. CDR3 sequence (DNA): TGTGCCAGCAGCCAGGACAGGGGATTCGTCGGCACTGAAGCTTTCTTT. This translates into CASSQDRGFVGTEAFF.